This TCR beta chain was recovered during a study of the immune and genomic landscape of osteosarcoma (dated by TCRdb to about 2020). For the study in its entirety: The overall cohort comprised around 48 pediatric and adult patients with high-grade osteosarcoma, with a median age at diagnosis of approximately 25 years (range 5-81). Poor-risk disease was overrepresented in the cohort, as 73% of patients had an unfavorable pathologic response to standard therapy and 65% to 70% were deceased. Patients in the overall cohort were 60% male, and under 80% presented with localized disease at diagnosis. The study profiled osteosarcoma specimens with whole genome, RNA and T-cell receptor sequencing plus immunohistochemistry and reverse phase protein arrays to define immunogenic potential. To characterize the osteosarcoma immunogenomic landscape, TCR sequencing results were integrated with transcriptome, protein array and immunostaining data. The goal of the study was to explain why immune checkpoint inhibitors show limited clinical activity in osteosarcoma. Each of a few patients provided a couple of samples from the same tumor site.

The research as a whole found: Clonality benchmarks were derived from external normal skin and healthy peripheral blood data rather than from matched normal tissue. Alongside the frozen tumor specimens, matched blood was collected from only a couple of patients. TCR productive clonality was higher in the immune-hot C3 cluster than the cold C1 cluster but still low overall. Overall, productive TCR clonality was low, with an average of 0.09 and a maximum of 0.3, which suggests limited T-cell clonal expansion. In five cases, a single hyperexpanded clone dominated the repertoire, and each of these five cases had fewer than 100 T-cell clonotypes. Sample size was not determined by any statistical method, because osteosarcoma is rare and all possible samples were collected.

As to this clone: Its antigen remains unidentified. No much larger clone is present one base from it, and per-base qualities are unavailable.

Germline trimming: 4 bases from V, 7 bases from J; junction bases outside gene matches: 6. CDR1 and CDR2 are drawn from the germline V gene: MNHEY, SVGAGI. The CDR3 has 14 amino acids, counting the end cysteine and phenylalanine. Of all the DNA, just the CDR3 is kept, 42 bases in frame from base 1. Post-treatment primary, local recurrence and metastasis tumors from poor-prognosis patients were used as specimens. TCR beta chain CDR3 regions were immunosequenced with the ImmunoSEQ Assay (Adaptive Biotechnologies). As for how the authors treated the data: The ImmunoSEQ Analyzer platform was used to export TCRB rearrangements, read counts, read proportions and gene usage. Using productive rearrangements, T-cell clonality was calculated as 1 minus Pielou's evenness. In the clonal space homeostasis analysis, clonotypes were grouped as rare, small, medium, large or hyperexpanded (0.01 to 1 of the repertoire). TCR productive clonality was compared across immune clusters C1, C2 and C3 using the Wilcoxon rank sum test. TCRdb took over this immuneACCESS table, retaining in-frame rearrangements with V and J assigned. Such tables are incomplete; in checked studies, under half of the missing clones stem from an unresolved V gene, and the remainder is unexplained. D and trimming come from the DNA, and the V and J calls and clone size come from that table. This sample gives 2,700 or so clones in total; around 70% of them show up just once. In total, the top ten clones hold approximately 15% of the sample.

Here the chain combines TRBV6-5 and TRBJ1-4; the central 7 bases match TRBD1. This TCR was sampled from a young man with osteosarcoma. The age is the age at diagnosis. The source material was tumor tissue from a local recurrence in the femur. The sample's cell subset or site label, decoded: locally recurrent osteosarcoma tumor. This receptor carries the CDR3 CASSSDRAIEKLFF. The nucleotide sequence is TGTGCCAGCAGTTCCGACAGGGCAATTGAAAAACTGTTTTTT.